Listed here are 10 T cell receptor delta chains from one sample, sequenced in a study of delta chains in infants with herpesvirus infections (dated by TCRdb to 2021 to 2024). Library prep was done by RT-PCR. The sequencer listed for this sample is Illumina MiSeq. TCR cDNA was generated by reverse transcription of PBMC RNA with SuperScript II and gamma-chain- and delta-chain-specific primers. TCRdb called clones afresh from the public reads with CATT; identical DNA rows were later merged. This sample holds more than 300 delta-chain clones; 27% were observed only once. The ten largest clones represent over 15% of the sample. The sample consisted of peripheral blood, taken at time point 3 of longitudinal follow-up. These receptors all stem from a human donor who was a Ugandan infant, either HIV-exposed or HIV-unexposed (not recorded which).

The rearrangement uses TRDV1 and TRDJ1; 12 bases are a match to TRDD3. The CDR3 has 25 residues. The V segment lost 5 bases and the J segment 0 bases; nucleotides outside the gene matches: 31. Per germline, CDR1 TSWWSYY and CDR2 QGS. CDR3 protein: CALGPGLPREVGAWGIRSYTDKLIF. In DNA form, the CDR3 reads TGTGCTCTTGGGCCAGGCCTTCCTAGAGAAGTCGGCGCCTGGGGGATACGCTCGTACACCGATAAACTCATCTTT.

Comments on this clone: A far larger clone is one base from this, pointing to a likely read error. In the same sample, other DNA sequences code for this CDR3. This chain uses TRDV1 with TRDJ1, with 9 bases aligning to TRDD2. The CDR3 covers 25 residues. The V segment lost 4 bases and the J segment 0 bases; nucleotides outside the gene matches: 33. The germline gives CDR1 TSWWSYY, CDR2 QGS. The DNA of the CDR3 is TGTGCTCTTGGGGCTCTCGGCCTTCCTACACCCCGAATTATCCCTGAAGCACCTGACACCGATAAACTCATCTTT. It specifies CALGALGLPTPRIIPEAPDTDKLIF.

A note on this clone: This likely traces to a read error, being one base from a far larger clone. The chain employs TRDV2 and TRDJ2, with TRDD3 identical over 9 bases. The J call is uncertain, as TRDJ1 better fits the DNA end. This CDR3 contains 15 residues. Per the germline V gene, CDR1 is GEAIGNYY and CDR2 is EKD. The CDR3 DNA follows: TGTGCCTGTGACACCACCTGGGGGATCACCGATAAACTCATCTTT. It translates to CACDTTWGITDKLIF.

On this clone itself: This sequence is one base from a far larger clone and is likely a read error. The CDR3 region is CALRELDFTPRKLIF. In DNA form, the CDR3 reads TGTGCTCTTAGGGAACTAGATTTTACACCGCGGAAACTCATCTTT. This sequence joins TRDV1 and TRDJ1; D gene ambiguous. Looked up from germline, CDR1 is TSWWSYY and CDR2 is QGS. This CDR3 is 15 amino acids long.

A remark on this clone: A far larger clone is a single base away, which makes a read error likely. This sample includes further DNA sequences coding for the same CDR3. This rearrangement joins TRDV1 to TRDJ1, with 13 bases identical to TRDD3. The V segment lost 2 bases and the J segment 0 bases; nucleotides outside the gene matches: 21. CDR1 and CDR2 from the germline V gene are TSWWSYY and QGS. There are 23 residues in the CDR3. As DNA, the CDR3 is TGTGCTCTTGGGGAAGCAAATCGCAAGACTGGGGGATACGCCGTAGAGTACACCGATAAACTCATCTTT. Encoded protein: CALGEANRKTGGYAVEYTDKLIF.

Sample share makes this clone large (0.1 to 1%). V usage is TRDV1 and J usage is TRDJ1; TRDD3 aligns across 7 bases. Looked up from germline, CDR1 is TSWWSYY and CDR2 is QGS. Germline trimming cut 3 bases from V and 3 bases from J; bases unmatched to any gene: 4. There are 14 residues in the CDR3. CDR3 region: CALGDYWGADKLIF. CDR3 coding DNA: TGTGCTCTTGGGGATTACTGGGGAGCCGATAAACTCATCTTT.

J is TRDJ1 and V is TRDV1; 11 nucleotides match TRDD3. The CDR3 spans 25 residues. Germline assignment: CDR1 TSWWSYY and CDR2 QGS. J lost 2 bases, V lost 1 base, and 30 bases had no gene match. CDR3 residues: CALGEPNFLSHWTNWGIKRTDKLIF. CDR3 in DNA: TGTGCTCTTGGGGAACCGAACTTCCTTTCGCACTGGACCAACTGGGGGATAAAGAGGACCGATAAACTCATCTTT.

Judged by abundance, this clone is large. The chain joins TRDV1 to TRDJ1, with 11 positions matching TRDD3. Per germline, CDR1 TSWWSYY and CDR2 QGS. The ends lost 1 base at V and 0 bases at J; junction bases unmatched: 13. This CDR3 comprises 20 residues. The DNA of the CDR3 is TGTGCTCTTGGGGAACGACGCCTACTGGGGGATATGGGCTACACCGATAAACTCATCTTT. Its translation is CALGERRLLGDMGYTDKLIF.

This clone has a handful of counts. A far larger clone is only one base removed, so a read error is likely. V gene TRDV2 combines with J gene TRDJ3; TRDD3 matches 8 bases. Per germline, CDR1 GEAIGNYY and CDR2 EKD. The CDR3 consists of 19 residues. J was trimmed by 3 bases and V by 2 bases; bases with no gene match: 11. This CDR3 reads CACDKVLWDTNWDTRQMFF. As DNA, the CDR3 is TGTGCCTGTGACAAAGTACTGTGGGATACGAACTGGGACACCCGACAGATGTTTTTC.

In regard to this clone: This probably arose from a read error, given a far larger clone one base away. This chain links TRDV1 with TRDJ1; D gene unclear. V gave up 1 base and J gave up 6 bases, with 15 bases separating them. Per the germline V gene, CDR1 is TSWWSYY and CDR2 is QGS. The CDR3 covers 15 residues. The CDR3 loop reads CALGERLGGNNKLIF. In DNA form, the CDR3 reads TGTGCTCTTGGGGAACGGTTGGGAGGGAACAATAAACTCATCTTT.